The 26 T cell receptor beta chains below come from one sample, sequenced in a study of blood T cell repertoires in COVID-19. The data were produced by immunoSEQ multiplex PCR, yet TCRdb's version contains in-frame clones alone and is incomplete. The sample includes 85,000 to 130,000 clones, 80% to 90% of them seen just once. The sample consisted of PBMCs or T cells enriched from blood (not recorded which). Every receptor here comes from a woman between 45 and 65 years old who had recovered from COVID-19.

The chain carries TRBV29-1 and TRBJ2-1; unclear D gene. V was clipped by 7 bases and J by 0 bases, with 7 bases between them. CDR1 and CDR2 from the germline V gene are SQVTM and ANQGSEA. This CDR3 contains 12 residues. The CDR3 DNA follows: TGCAGCGCCGATAGCTCCTACAATGAGCAGTTCTTC. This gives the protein CSADSSYNEQFF.

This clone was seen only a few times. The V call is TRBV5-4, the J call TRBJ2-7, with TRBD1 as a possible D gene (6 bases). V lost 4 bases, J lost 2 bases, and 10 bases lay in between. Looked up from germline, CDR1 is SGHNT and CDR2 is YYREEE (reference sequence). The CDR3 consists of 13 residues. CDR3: CASSRGQTYEQYF. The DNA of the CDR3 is TGTGCCAGCAGCCGCGGACAGACCTACGAGCAGTACTTC.

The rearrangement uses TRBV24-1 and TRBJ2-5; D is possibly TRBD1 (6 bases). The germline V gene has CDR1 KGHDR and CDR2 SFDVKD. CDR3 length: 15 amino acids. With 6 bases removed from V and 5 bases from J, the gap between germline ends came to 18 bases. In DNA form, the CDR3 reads TGTGCCACCAGTAACAGGGATTTCCCAGAGGAGACCCAGTACTTC. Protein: CATSNRDFPEETQYF.

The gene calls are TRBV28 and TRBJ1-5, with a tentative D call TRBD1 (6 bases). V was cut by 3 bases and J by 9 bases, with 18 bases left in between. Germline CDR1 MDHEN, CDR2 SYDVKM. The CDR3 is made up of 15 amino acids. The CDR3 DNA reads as TGTGCCAGCAGTTTGGGGGCAGGGGATTATCGGCCCCAGCATTTT. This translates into CASSLGAGDYRPQHF.

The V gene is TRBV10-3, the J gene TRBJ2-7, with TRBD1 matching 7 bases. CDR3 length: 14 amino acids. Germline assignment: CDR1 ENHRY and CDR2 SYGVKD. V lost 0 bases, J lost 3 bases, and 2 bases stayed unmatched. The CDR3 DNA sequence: TGTGCCATCAGTGAGTCCGGACAGGACTACGAGCAGTACTTC. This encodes CAISESGQDYEQYF.

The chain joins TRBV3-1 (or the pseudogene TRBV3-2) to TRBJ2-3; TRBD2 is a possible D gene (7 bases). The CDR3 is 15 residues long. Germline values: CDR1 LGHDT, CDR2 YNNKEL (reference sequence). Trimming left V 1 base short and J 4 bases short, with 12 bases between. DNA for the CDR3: TGTGCCAGCAGCCAAGTTGGGGGGGGCGCAGATACGCAGTATTTT. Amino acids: CASSQVGGGADTQYF.

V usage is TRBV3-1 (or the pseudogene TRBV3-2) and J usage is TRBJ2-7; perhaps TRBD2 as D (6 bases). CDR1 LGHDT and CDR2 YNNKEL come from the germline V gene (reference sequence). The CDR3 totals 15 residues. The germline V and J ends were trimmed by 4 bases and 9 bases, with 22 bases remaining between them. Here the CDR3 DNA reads TGTGCCAGCAGCCCCTTGGAGGGTATCTACGAAGGGCAGTACTTC. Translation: CASSPLEGIYEGQYF.

The CDR3 DNA reads TGTGCCAGCAGCCCAGGGGGCCTTGGAAACACCATATATTTT. Encoded protein: CASSPGGLGNTIYF. J is TRBJ1-3 and V is TRBV7-3, with TRBD1 matching 8 bases. J was trimmed by 3 bases and V by 5 bases; bases with no gene match: 3. Germline V gene lookup returns CDR1 SGHTA and CDR2 FQGTGA. The CDR3 consists of 14 residues.

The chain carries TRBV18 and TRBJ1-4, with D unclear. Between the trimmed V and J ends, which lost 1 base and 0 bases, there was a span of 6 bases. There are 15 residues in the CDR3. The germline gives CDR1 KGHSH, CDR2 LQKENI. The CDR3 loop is CASSPRSTTNEKLFF. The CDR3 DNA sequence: TGTGCCAGCTCACCACGCAGTACAACTAATGAAAAACTGTTTTTT.

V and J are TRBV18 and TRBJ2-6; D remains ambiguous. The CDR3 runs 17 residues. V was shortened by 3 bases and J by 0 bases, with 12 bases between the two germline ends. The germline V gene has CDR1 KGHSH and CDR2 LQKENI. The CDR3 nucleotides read TGTGCCAGCTCACCGGATACAGCAACCTCTGGGGCCAACGTCCTGACTTTC. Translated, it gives CASSPDTATSGANVLTF.

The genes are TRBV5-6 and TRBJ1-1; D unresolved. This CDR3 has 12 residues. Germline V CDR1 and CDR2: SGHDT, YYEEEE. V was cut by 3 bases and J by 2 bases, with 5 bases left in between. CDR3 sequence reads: CASSWPNTEAFF. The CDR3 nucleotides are TGTGCCAGCAGCTGGCCTAACACTGAAGCTTTCTTT.

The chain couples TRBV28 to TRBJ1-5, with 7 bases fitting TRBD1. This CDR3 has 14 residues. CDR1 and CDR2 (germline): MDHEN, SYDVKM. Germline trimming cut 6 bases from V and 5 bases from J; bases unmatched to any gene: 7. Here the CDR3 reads CASSDVRGYQPQHF. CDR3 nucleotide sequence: TGTGCCAGCAGCGACGTCAGGGGGTATCAGCCCCAGCATTTT. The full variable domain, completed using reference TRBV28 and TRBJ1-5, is DVKVTQSSRYLVKRTGEKVFLECVQDMDHENMFWYRQDPGLGLRLIYFSYDVKMKEKGDIPEGYSVSREKKERFSLILESASTNQTSMYLCASSDVRGYQPQHFGDGTRLSIL.

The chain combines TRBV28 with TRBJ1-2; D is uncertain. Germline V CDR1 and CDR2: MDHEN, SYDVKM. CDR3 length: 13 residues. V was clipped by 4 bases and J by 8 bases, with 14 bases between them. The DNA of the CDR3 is TGTGCCAGCAGTTCCACCTCCGGGTCCGGCTACACCTTC. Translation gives CASSSTSGSGYTF.

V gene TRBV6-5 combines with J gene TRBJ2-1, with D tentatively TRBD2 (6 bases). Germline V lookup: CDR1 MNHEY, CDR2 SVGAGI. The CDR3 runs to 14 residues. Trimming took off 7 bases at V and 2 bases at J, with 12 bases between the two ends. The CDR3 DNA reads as TGTGCCAGCACCTTGACTAGAACCTACAATGAGCAGTTCTTC. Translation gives CASTLTRTYNEQFF.

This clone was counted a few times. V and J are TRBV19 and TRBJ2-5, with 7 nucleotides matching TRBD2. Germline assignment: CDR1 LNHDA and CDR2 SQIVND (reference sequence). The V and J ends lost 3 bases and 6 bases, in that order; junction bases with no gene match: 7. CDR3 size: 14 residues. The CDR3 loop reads CASSMSGRVKTQYF. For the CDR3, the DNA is TGTGCCAGTAGTATGTCAGGGAGGGTAAAGACCCAGTACTTC.

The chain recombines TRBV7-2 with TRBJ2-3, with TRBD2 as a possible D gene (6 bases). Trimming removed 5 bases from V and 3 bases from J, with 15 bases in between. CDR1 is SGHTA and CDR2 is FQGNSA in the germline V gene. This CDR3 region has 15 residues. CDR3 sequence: CASSTRDLRTDTQYF. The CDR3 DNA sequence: TGTGCCAGCAGCACCCGGGACTTGAGAACAGATACGCAGTATTTT. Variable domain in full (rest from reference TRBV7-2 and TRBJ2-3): GAGVSQSPSNKVTEKGKDVELRCDPISGHTALYWYRQSLGQGLEFLIYFQGNSAPDKSGLPSDRFSAERTGGSVSTLTIQRTQQEDSAVYLCASSTRDLRTDTQYFGPGTRLTVL.

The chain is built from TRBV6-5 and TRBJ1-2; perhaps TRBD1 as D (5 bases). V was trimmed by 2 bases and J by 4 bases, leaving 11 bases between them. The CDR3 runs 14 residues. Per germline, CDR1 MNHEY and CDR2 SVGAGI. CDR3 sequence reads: CASSYGAGRYGYTF. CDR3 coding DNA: TGTGCCAGCAGTTACGGGGCAGGCCGCTATGGCTACACCTTC.

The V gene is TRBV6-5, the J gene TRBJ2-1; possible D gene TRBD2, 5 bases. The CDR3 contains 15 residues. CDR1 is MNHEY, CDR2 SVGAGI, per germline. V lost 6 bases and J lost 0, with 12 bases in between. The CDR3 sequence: CASRPDWGSYNEQFF. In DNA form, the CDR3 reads TGTGCCAGCAGGCCGGACTGGGGCTCCTACAATGAGCAGTTCTTC.

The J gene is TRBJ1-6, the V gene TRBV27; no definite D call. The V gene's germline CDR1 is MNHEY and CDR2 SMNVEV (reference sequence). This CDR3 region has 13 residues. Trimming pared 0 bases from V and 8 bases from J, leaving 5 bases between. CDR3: CASSLSADSPLHF. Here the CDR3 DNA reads TGTGCCAGCAGTTTATCGGCCGATTCACCCCTCCACTTT.

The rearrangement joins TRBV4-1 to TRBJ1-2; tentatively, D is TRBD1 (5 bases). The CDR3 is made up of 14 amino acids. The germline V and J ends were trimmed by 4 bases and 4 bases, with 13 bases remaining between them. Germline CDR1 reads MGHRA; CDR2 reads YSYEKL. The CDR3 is CASSPSGGGYGYTF. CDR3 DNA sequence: TGCGCCAGCAGCCCGTCGGGGGGTGGCTATGGCTACACCTTC.

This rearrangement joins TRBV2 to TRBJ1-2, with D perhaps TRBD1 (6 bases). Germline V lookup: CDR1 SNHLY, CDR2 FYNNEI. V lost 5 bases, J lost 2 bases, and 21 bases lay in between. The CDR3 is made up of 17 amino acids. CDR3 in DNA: TGTGCCAGCAGTTCCCCCCGGGCGGGGGGCGGCAACTATGGCTACACCTTC. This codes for CASSSPRAGGGNYGYTF.

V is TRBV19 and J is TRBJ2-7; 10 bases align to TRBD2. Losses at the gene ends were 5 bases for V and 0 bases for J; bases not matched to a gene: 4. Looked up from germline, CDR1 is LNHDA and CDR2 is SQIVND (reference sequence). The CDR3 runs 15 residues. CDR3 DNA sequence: TGTGCCAGTAGTGCGACTAGCGGGTTCTCCTACGAGCAGTACTTC. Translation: CASSATSGFSYEQYF.

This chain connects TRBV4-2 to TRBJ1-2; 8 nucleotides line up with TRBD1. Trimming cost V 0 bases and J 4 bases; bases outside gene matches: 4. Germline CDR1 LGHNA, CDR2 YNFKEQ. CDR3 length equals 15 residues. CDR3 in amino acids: CASSQDLGQGYGYTF. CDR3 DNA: TGTGCCAGCAGCCAAGACTTAGGACAGGGCTATGGCTACACCTTC.

The CDR3 is CASNWGGSTDTQYF. In nucleotides, the CDR3 is TGTGCCAGCAACTGGGGGGGAAGCACAGATACGCAGTATTTT. The chain recombines TRBV28 with TRBJ2-3; 7 nucleotides line up with TRBD2. Trimming at V came to 7 bases and at J to 0 bases, leaving 4 bases not matched to a gene. CDR1 is MDHEN and CDR2 is SYDVKM in the germline V gene. The CDR3 length is 14 residues.

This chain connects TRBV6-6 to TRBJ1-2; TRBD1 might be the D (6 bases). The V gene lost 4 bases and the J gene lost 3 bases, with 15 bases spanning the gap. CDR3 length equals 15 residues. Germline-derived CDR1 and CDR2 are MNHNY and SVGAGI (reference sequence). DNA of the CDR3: TGTGCCAGCAGTTCGCCCGGGGGGGGGCACTATGGCTACACCTTC. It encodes CASSSPGGGHYGYTF.

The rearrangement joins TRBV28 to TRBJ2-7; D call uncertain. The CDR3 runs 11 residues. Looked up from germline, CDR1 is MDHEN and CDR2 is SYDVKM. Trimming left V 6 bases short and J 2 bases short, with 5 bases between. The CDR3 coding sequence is TGTGCCAGCAGAAGCGCCTACGAGCAGTACTTC. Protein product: CASRSAYEQYF.